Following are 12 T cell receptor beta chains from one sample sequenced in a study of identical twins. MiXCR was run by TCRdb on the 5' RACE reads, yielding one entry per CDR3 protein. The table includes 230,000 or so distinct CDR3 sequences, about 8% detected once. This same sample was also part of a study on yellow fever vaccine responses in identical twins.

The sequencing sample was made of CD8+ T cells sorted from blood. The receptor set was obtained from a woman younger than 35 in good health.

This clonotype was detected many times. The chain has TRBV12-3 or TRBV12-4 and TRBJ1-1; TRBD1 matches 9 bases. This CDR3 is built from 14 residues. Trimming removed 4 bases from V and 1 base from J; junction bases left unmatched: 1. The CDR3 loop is CASSSGQGNTEAFF. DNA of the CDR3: TGTGCCAGCAGTTCGGGACAGGGGAACACTGAAGCTTTCTTT.

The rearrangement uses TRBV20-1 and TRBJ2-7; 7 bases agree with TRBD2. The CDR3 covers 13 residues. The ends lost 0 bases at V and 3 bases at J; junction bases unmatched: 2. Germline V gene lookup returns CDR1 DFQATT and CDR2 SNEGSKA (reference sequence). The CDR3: CSARDVAGYEQYF. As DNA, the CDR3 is TGCAGTGCTAGAGATGTAGCGGGCTACGAGCAGTACTTC.

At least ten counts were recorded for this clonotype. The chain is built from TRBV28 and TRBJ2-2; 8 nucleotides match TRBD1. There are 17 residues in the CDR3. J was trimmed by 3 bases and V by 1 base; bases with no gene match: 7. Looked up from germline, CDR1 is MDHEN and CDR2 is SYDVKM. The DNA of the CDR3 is TGTGCCAGCAGTTTATTAGAACAGGGGGACTACACCGGGGAGCTGTTTTTT. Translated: CASSLLEQGDYTGELFF.

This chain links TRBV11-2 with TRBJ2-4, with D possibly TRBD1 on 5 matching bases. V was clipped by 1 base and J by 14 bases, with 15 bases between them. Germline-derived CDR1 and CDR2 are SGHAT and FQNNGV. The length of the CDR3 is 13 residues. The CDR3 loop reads CASSLVLGDSEYF. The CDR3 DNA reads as TGTGCCAGCAGCTTAGTCCTAGGGGATTCGGAGTACTTC. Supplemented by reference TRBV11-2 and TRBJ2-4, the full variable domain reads EAGVAQSPRYKIIEKRQSVAFWCNPISGHATLYWYQQILGQGPKLLIQFQNNGVVDDSQLPKDRFSAERLKGVDSTLKIQPAKLEDSAVYLCASSLVLGDSEYFGAGTRLSVL.

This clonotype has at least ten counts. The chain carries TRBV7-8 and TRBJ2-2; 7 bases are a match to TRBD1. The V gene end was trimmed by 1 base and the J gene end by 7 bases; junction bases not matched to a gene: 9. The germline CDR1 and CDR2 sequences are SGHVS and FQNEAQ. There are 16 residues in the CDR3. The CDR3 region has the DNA TGTGCCAGCAGCTTAGTTGAAAGGGGGCTTGGCGGGGAGCTGTTTTTT. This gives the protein CASSLVERGLGGELFF.

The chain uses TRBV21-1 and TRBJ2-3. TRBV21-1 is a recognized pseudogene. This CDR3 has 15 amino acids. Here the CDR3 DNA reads TGTGCCAGCAGCATAAAGGACGAAAGCACAGATACGCAGTATTTT. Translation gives CASSIKDESTDTQYF.

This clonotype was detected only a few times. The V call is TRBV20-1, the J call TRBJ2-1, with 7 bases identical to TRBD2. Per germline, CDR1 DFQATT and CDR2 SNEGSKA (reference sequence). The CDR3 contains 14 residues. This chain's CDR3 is CSVPSERDYNEQFF. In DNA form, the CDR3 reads TGCAGCGTTCCGTCGGAGCGGGACTACAATGAGCAGTTCTTC.

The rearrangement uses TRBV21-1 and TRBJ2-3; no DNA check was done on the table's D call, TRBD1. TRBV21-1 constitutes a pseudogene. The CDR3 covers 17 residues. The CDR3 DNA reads TGTGCCAGCAGCAAAGGGCCCGAGGGGGCTCGCACAGATACGCAGTATTTT. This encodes CASSKGPEGARTDTQYF.

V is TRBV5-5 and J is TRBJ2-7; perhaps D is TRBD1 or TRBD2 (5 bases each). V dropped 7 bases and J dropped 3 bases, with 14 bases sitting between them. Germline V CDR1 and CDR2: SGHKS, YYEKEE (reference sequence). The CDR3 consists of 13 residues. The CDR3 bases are TGTGCCAGCGGACATGGGGACCTCTACGAGCAGTACTTC. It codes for CASGHGDLYEQYF.

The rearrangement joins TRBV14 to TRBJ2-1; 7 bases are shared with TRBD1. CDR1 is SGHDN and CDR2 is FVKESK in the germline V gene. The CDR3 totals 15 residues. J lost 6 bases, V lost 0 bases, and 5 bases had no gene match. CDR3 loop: CASSQDPDRPNEQFF. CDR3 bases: TGTGCCAGCAGCCAAGACCCGGACAGGCCCAATGAGCAGTTCTTC. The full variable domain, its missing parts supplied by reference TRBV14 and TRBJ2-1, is EAGVTQFPSHSVIEKGQTVTLRCDPISGHDNLYWYRRVMGKEIKFLLHFVKESKQDESGMPNNRFLAERTGGTYSTLKVQPAELEDSGVYFCASSQDPDRPNEQFFGPGTRLTVL.

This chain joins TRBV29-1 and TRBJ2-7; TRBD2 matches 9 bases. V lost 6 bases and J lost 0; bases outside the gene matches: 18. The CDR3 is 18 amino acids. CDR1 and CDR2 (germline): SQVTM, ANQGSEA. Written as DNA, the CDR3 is TGCAGCGTGCAGGCGGCGTCTAGCGGGAACAATTCCTCCTACGAGCAGTACTTC. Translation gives CSVQAASSGNNSSYEQYF.

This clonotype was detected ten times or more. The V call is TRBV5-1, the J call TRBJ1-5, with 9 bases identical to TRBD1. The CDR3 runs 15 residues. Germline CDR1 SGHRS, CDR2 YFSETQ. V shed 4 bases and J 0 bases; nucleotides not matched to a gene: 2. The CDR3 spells CASSVTGGSNQPQHF. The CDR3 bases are TGCGCCAGCAGCGTGACAGGGGGTAGCAATCAGCCCCAGCATTTT.